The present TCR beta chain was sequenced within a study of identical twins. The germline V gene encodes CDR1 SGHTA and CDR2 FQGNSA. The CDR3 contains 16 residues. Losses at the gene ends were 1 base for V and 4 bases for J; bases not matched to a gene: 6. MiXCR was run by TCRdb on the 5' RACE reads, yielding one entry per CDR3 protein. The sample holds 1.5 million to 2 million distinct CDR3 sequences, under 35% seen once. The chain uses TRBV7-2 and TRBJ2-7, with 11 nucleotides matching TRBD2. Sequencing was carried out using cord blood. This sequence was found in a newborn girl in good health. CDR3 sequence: CASSLDLAGGKYEQYF. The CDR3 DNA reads TGTGCCAGCAGCTTAGACCTAGCGGGGGGAAAGTACGAGCAGTACTTC.